The next 10 T cell receptor beta chains were all read from a single sample in a study of blood T cell repertoires in COVID-19. Only in-frame clones appear in the TCRdb table, and some are missing; sequencing was by immunoSEQ multiplex PCR. Among a few hundred thousand clones listed, about three quarters were seen once. Sequencing was carried out using peripheral blood. The receptors come from an elderly woman with acute or convalescent COVID-19.

The rearrangement uses TRBV5-4 and TRBJ2-7; D unclear. V was shortened by 0 bases and J by 2 bases, with 12 bases between the two germline ends. Germline V CDR1 and CDR2: SGHNT, YYREEE (reference sequence). The CDR3 loop spans 15 amino acids. CDR3 loop: CASSLGNRGTYEQYF. The CDR3, as DNA: TGTGCCAGCAGCTTGGGAAATAGAGGCACCTACGAGCAGTACTTC. The full variable domain, rest sourced from reference TRBV5-4 and TRBJ2-7, is ETGVTQSPTHLIKTRGQQVTLRCSSQSGHNTVSWYQQALGQGPQFIFQYYREEENGRGNFPPRFSGLQFPNYSSELNVNALELDDSALYLCASSLGNRGTYEQYFGPGTRLTVT.

This clone was counted a few times. V gene TRBV2 combines with J gene TRBJ1-2, with D uncertain. The CDR3 length is 12 residues. CDR1 and CDR2 from the germline V gene are SNHLY and FYNNEI. Trimming took off 3 bases at V and 4 bases at J, with 6 bases between the two ends. The CDR3 loop reads CASSDLFYGYTF. For the CDR3, the DNA is TGTGCCAGCAGTGACCTGTTCTATGGCTACACCTTC.

This chain links TRBV30 with TRBJ1-2; TRBD1 matches 12 bases. V was pared by 0 bases and J by 3 bases, with 2 bases of the junction left unmatched. The germline gives CDR1 GTSNPN, CDR2 SVGIG (reference sequence). This CDR3 region has 15 residues. The CDR3 reads CAWSVGTGGHYGYTF. The CDR3 DNA reads as TGTGCCTGGAGTGTGGGGACAGGGGGCCACTATGGCTACACCTTC.

This clone came up once. The chain carries TRBV6-5 and TRBJ2-7, with 9 bases aligning to TRBD1. In germline, CDR1 is MNHEY, CDR2 SVGAGI. Germline trimming cut 6 bases from V and 4 bases from J; bases unmatched to any gene: 7. This CDR3 spans 14 amino acids. CDR3 amino acids: CASRAGQGGYEQYF. In nucleotides, the CDR3 is TGTGCCAGCAGGGCGGGACAGGGAGGTTACGAGCAGTACTTC.

This clone was observed a single time. The chain combines TRBV5-1 with TRBJ2-7, with D possibly matching TRBD1 (7 bases). The CDR3 is 14 residues long. Trimming took 5 bases from V and 2 from J, leaving 14 bases between them. Germline assignment: CDR1 SGHRS and CDR2 YFSETQ. The CDR3 DNA reads TGCGCCAGCAGTGGGCGGGACAGCACCTACGAGCAGTACTTC. It yields the protein CASSGRDSTYEQYF.

The chain recombines TRBV4-2 with TRBJ2-3, with TRBD2 identical over 8 bases. From germline, CDR1 is LGHNA and CDR2 YNFKEQ. The CDR3 is 14 amino acids. V was pared by 5 bases and J by 0 bases, with 1 base of the junction left unmatched. CDR3 region: CASSSSGSTDTQYF. The CDR3 region has the DNA TGTGCCAGCAGCTCTAGCGGGAGCACAGATACGCAGTATTTT.

Turning to this clone: The same CDR3 can be traced to other DNA sequences in this sample. This chain uses TRBV7-2 with TRBJ1-5; D not certain. Germline V CDR1 and CDR2: SGHTA, FQGNSA. The germline V and J ends were trimmed by 1 base and 6 bases, with 13 bases remaining between them. The CDR3 covers 15 residues. The DNA for the CDR3 is TGTGCCAGCAGCTTAGACAGAGGGTCAGGTCAGCCCCAGCATTTT. This translates into CASSLDRGSGQPQHF.

The rearrangement uses TRBV7-4 and TRBJ2-1; weak D call: TRBD2 (5 bases). The germline V gene has CDR1 SGHVT and CDR2 SQSDAQ. Trimming took 8 bases from V and 0 from J, leaving 14 bases between them. CDR3 length: 15 residues. The CDR3 is CASYCGYPSYNEQFF. DNA of the CDR3: TGTGCCAGCTACTGCGGGTACCCCTCCTACAATGAGCAGTTCTTC. The whole variable domain, remainder taken from reference TRBV7-4 and TRBJ2-1, is GAGVSQSPRYKVAKRGRDVALRCDSISGHVTLYWYRQTLGQGSEVLTYSQSDAQRDKSGRPSGRFSAERPERSVSTLKIQRTEQGDSAVYLCASYCGYPSYNEQFFGPGTRLTVL.

J is TRBJ1-5 and V is TRBV5-4, with a weak D call TRBD1 (5 bases). V lost 0 bases and J lost 5, with 15 bases in between. Germline V lookup: CDR1 SGHNT, CDR2 YYREEE (reference sequence). The CDR3 is made up of 16 amino acids. The CDR3 is CASSLGPEAGDQPQHF. CDR3 sequence (DNA): TGTGCCAGCAGCTTGGGACCGGAGGCGGGGGATCAGCCCCAGCATTTT.

The V gene is TRBV3-1 (or the pseudogene TRBV3-2), the J gene TRBJ2-1; 14 bases are shared with TRBD2. The V segment lost 5 bases and the J segment 8 bases; nucleotides outside the gene matches: 11. Germline V gene data show CDR1 as LGHDT and CDR2 as YNNKEL (reference sequence). The CDR3 extends over 17 amino acids. The CDR3 spells CASSFKRLAGGVDEQFF. CDR3 DNA: TGTGCCAGCAGCTTCAAGCGACTAGCGGGAGGGGTGGATGAGCAGTTCTTC.